The 27 T cell receptor beta chains presented below share a single source sample, sequenced in a study of T cell responses to AZD1222 COVID-19 vaccine. Clones were read by immunoSEQ multiplex PCR, and TCRdb kept only the in-frame ones, dropping some. The sample lists 150,000 or so clones, roughly 90% occurring once. Sequencing was performed on peripheral blood, taken on day 0 of AZD1222 vaccination. The receptor source for this set is an adult in good health.

The chain uses TRBV12-3 or TRBV12-4 and TRBJ2-5, with a tentative D call TRBD2 (7 bases). The V end lost 6 bases, the J end lost 5 bases, and 13 bases lay between the germline ends. This CDR3 region has 13 residues. CDR3 in amino acids: CASRGGDGETQYF. CDR3 DNA sequence: TGTGCCAGCAGAGGGGGGGACGGGGAGACCCAGTACTTC.

V gene TRBV5-4 combines with J gene TRBJ1-1; D unclear. The V end was cut by 1 base, the J end by 3 bases, with 7 bases between. Germline loops: CDR1 SGHNT, CDR2 YYREEE (reference sequence). The CDR3 has 13 amino acids. DNA for the CDR3: TGTGCCAGCAGCTTGCAGCCGGACACTGAAGCTTTCTTT. Its translation: CASSLQPDTEAFF.

The chain links TRBV7-9 to TRBJ2-1; D call uncertain. V was cut by 4 bases and J by 1 base, with 17 bases left in between. The CDR3 is 17 amino acids. Germline loops: CDR1 SEHNR, CDR2 FQNEAQ (reference sequence). CDR3 DNA sequence: TGTGCCAGCAGCTCCAGCCCCGGGCTCTCTTCCTACAATGAGCAGTTCTTC. Protein product: CASSSSPGLSSYNEQFF.

The chain recombines TRBV2 with TRBJ1-5; 10 bases line up with TRBD1. Germline V gene data show CDR1 as SNHLY and CDR2 as FYNNEI. CDR3 length: 18 amino acids. Losses at the gene ends were 3 bases for V and 6 bases for J; bases not matched to a gene: 14. CDR3 DNA: TGTGCCAGCAGTGACGAGGGACAGGGGAAATGGGTGGTTCAGCCCCAGCATTTT. Protein sequence: CASSDEGQGKWVVQPQHF. Together with reference TRBV2 and TRBJ1-5, the CDR3 gives the full variable domain: EPEVTQTPSHQVTQMGQEVILRCVPISNHLYFYWYRQILGQKVEFLVSFYNNEISEKSEIFDDQFSVERPDGSNFTLKIRSTKLEDSAMYFCASSDEGQGKWVVQPQHFGDGTRLSIL.

This clone has only a few counts. The gene calls are TRBV19 and TRBJ1-2, with 12 nucleotides matching TRBD1. With V trimmed by 4 bases and J by 3 bases, 12 bases remained unmatched. The CDR3 has 18 amino acids. Looked up from germline, CDR1 is LNHDA and CDR2 is SQIVND (reference sequence). This CDR3 is CASSTKSGTGGIDYGYTF. For the CDR3, the DNA is TGTGCCAGTAGTACAAAATCCGGGACAGGGGGCATTGACTATGGCTACACCTTC.

This chain links TRBV9 with TRBJ1-1; 7 positions match TRBD1. Germline V CDR1 and CDR2: SGDLS, YYNGEE. Trimming took 2 bases from V and 5 from J; bases not matched to a gene: 6. This CDR3 contains 14 residues. The DNA for the CDR3 is TGTGCCAGCAGCGTTTCAGGGGGAGGGACTGAAGCTTTCTTT. This translates into CASSVSGGGTEAFF.

The rearrangement uses TRBV2 and TRBJ1-6; D is perhaps TRBD1 (5 bases). V was trimmed by 6 bases and J by 9 bases, leaving 15 bases between them. CDR1 and CDR2 (germline): SNHLY, FYNNEI. This CDR3 has 14 residues. This CDR3 reads CASSSRAGGSPLHF. The CDR3 region has the DNA TGTGCCAGCAGCAGCAGGGCCGGGGGTTCACCCCTCCACTTT. Full variable domain (remainder filled in from reference TRBV2 and TRBJ1-6): EPEVTQTPSHQVTQMGQEVILRCVPISNHLYFYWYRQILGQKVEFLVSFYNNEISEKSEIFDDQFSVERPDGSNFTLKIRSTKLEDSAMYFCASSSRAGGSPLHFGNGTRLTVT.

V usage is TRBV5-1 and J usage is TRBJ2-1; 7 positions match TRBD2. The CDR3 has 16 residues. Germline V CDR1 and CDR2: SGHRS, YFSETQ. The J segment lost 4 bases and the V segment lost 3 bases, leaving 10 bases of the junction unmatched. The CDR3: CASSSHWQGGYNEQFF. The DNA for the CDR3 is TGCGCCAGCAGCTCACATTGGCAGGGAGGGTACAATGAGCAGTTCTTC.

The rearrangement joins TRBV5-1 to TRBJ2-5; D not resolved. V was cut by 2 bases and J by 4 bases, with 6 bases left in between. The CDR3 length is 12 residues. Germline values: CDR1 SGHRS, CDR2 YFSETQ. CDR3 nucleotide sequence: TGCGCCAGCAGCTTCGATCGAGAGACCCAGTACTTC. This gives the protein CASSFDRETQYF.

V gene TRBV19 combines with J gene TRBJ1-2, with no clear D. The CDR3 loop spans 15 amino acids. Germline-derived CDR1 and CDR2 are LNHDA and SQIVND (reference sequence). Trimming removed 5 bases from V and 5 bases from J, with 18 bases in between. This CDR3 reads CASSLGTPPRYGYTF. CDR3 sequence (DNA): TGTGCCAGTAGTCTGGGAACCCCCCCTCGGTATGGCTACACCTTC.

V gene TRBV7-2 combines with J gene TRBJ2-5; weak D call: TRBD1 (6 bases). In germline, CDR1 is SGHTA, CDR2 FQGNSA. This CDR3 spans 15 amino acids. V lost 0 bases and J 4 bases, leaving 12 bases between the germline ends. The CDR3: CASSLATGSLETQYF. CDR3 nucleotide sequence: TGTGCCAGCAGCTTAGCTACAGGGTCCTTAGAGACCCAGTACTTC.

The chain carries TRBV6-6 and TRBJ2-6, with a possible D match to TRBD2 (6 bases). The CDR3 runs to 16 residues. V was shortened by 2 bases and J by 3 bases, with 11 bases between the two germline ends. Germline loops: CDR1 MNHNY, CDR2 SVGAGI (reference sequence). The CDR3 DNA reads as TGTGCCAGCAGTTACAGAGGAGGGAGTGGGGCCAACGTCCTGACTTTC. Protein sequence: CASSYRGGSGANVLTF.

The rearrangement uses TRBV6-5 and TRBJ2-6; D is ambiguous. The ends were cut back, 4 bases at V and 4 bases at J, with 11 bases in the middle. Germline V gene lookup returns CDR1 MNHEY and CDR2 SVGAGI. The CDR3 length is 15 residues. CDR3 nucleotide sequence: TGTGCCAGCAGTTTCAGCGACCTCGGGGCCAACGTCCTGACTTTC. Its protein product is CASSFSDLGANVLTF.

The chain is built from TRBV2 and TRBJ2-5; possibly TRBD1 for D (5 bases). Deletions cut 5 bases from V and 4 bases from J, with 11 bases between. From germline, CDR1 is SNHLY and CDR2 FYNNEI. CDR3 length: 13 residues. This CDR3 is CASSQGWGETQYF. CDR3 DNA: TGTGCCAGCAGTCAGGGATGGGGAGAGACCCAGTACTTC. Variable domain in full (rest from reference TRBV2 and TRBJ2-5): EPEVTQTPSHQVTQMGQEVILRCVPISNHLYFYWYRQILGQKVEFLVSFYNNEISEKSEIFDDQFSVERPDGSNFTLKIRSTKLEDSAMYFCASSQGWGETQYFGPGTRLLVL.

The chain is built from TRBV7-2 and TRBJ1-1; the D gene is possibly TRBD1 (5 bases). Germline values: CDR1 SGHTA, CDR2 FQGNSA. The CDR3 extends over 15 amino acids. Trimming took off 1 base at V and 4 bases at J, with 13 bases between the two ends. The CDR3 reads CASSLEWGVSTEAFF. The CDR3 DNA is TGTGCCAGCAGCTTAGAATGGGGGGTGAGCACTGAAGCTTTCTTT.

V usage is TRBV6-5 and J usage is TRBJ1-2, with TRBD1 identical over 10 bases. The ends lost 5 bases at V and 8 bases at J; junction bases unmatched: 8. The germline V gene has CDR1 MNHEY and CDR2 SVGAGI. The CDR3 runs to 14 residues. In DNA, the CDR3 is TGTGCCAGCAGTCCGGGACAGGGGTTGGGCGGCTACACCTTC. This translates into CASSPGQGLGGYTF.

The V and J genes are TRBV28 and TRBJ2-5, with TRBD2 matching 8 bases. CDR3 length equals 16 residues. V was clipped by 5 bases and J by 2 bases; unmatched bases: 10. From germline, CDR1 is MDHEN and CDR2 SYDVKM. The CDR3 protein is CASSMGRGAQQETQYF. CDR3 coding DNA: TGTGCCAGCAGTATGGGGCGGGGGGCCCAGCAAGAGACCCAGTACTTC.

The chain uses TRBV6-1 and TRBJ2-3, with D unclear. CDR1 is MNHNS and CDR2 is SASEGT in the germline V gene. This CDR3 region has 13 residues. Trimming took 0 bases from V and 6 from J, leaving 7 bases between them. CDR3 DNA sequence: TGTGCCAGCAGTGAAGCGAGGTTCGATACGCAGTATTTT. Translating gives CASSEARFDTQYF.

For the CDR3, the DNA is TGTGCCAGCAGTACAGGGGCGACCACTGAAGCTTTCTTT. Translating gives CASSTGATTEAFF. The rearrangement links TRBV6-5 to TRBJ1-1; 7 nucleotides align to TRBD1. The CDR3 has 13 residues. Germline values: CDR1 MNHEY, CDR2 SVGAGI. The V gene end was trimmed by 5 bases and the J gene end by 4 bases; junction bases not matched to a gene: 4.

The chain has TRBV29-1 and TRBJ1-1; D unclear. V dropped 1 base and J dropped 5 bases, with 14 bases sitting between them. The CDR3 sequence is 14 residues long. CDR1 is SQVTM, CDR2 ANQGSEA, per germline. The CDR3 reads CSVEGRQMGTEAFF. The DNA of the CDR3 is TGCAGCGTTGAAGGGAGGCAGATGGGGACTGAAGCTTTCTTT.

The chain is built from TRBV23-1 and TRBJ1-4; the D is unclear. TRBV23-1 belongs to the ORF category, with a function that is uncertain. The CDR3 extends over 16 amino acids. Trimming removed 6 bases at V and 6 bases at J, with 20 bases between. CDR3 protein: CASSPREPRRHEKLFF. For the CDR3, the DNA is TGCGCCAGCAGCCCCCGGGAGCCCCGTCGGCATGAAAAACTGTTTTTT.

The rearrangement links TRBV27 to TRBJ1-1, with D unresolved. The V and J ends lost 2 bases and 1 base respectively, with 8 bases between them. There are 14 residues in the CDR3. The germline V gene encodes CDR1 MNHEY and CDR2 SMNVEV (reference sequence). Here the CDR3 DNA reads TGTGCCAGCAGTTTACGGCTTAGGAACACTGAAGCTTTCTTT. Its translation is CASSLRLRNTEAFF.

The chain couples TRBV19 to TRBJ1-1; D is possibly TRBD1 (5 bases). Germline-derived CDR1 and CDR2 are LNHDA and SQIVND (reference sequence). V dropped 3 bases and J dropped 0 bases, with 11 bases sitting between them. CDR3 size: 15 residues. CDR3 sequence: CASSILAGMNTEAFF. CDR3 nucleotide sequence: TGTGCCAGTAGTATTTTGGCAGGGATGAACACTGAAGCTTTCTTT.

The chain uses TRBV9 and TRBJ1-5; 12 bases agree with TRBD1. The CDR3 contains 15 residues. The junction had 3 bases not matched to a gene; V was cut back by 3 bases and J by 5 bases. Per germline, CDR1 SGDLS and CDR2 YYNGEE. DNA of the CDR3: TGTGCCAGCAGCGCGGGACAGGGGGCATATCAGCCCCAGCATTTT. Translation gives CASSAGQGAYQPQHF.

The chain has TRBV3-1 (or the pseudogene TRBV3-2) and TRBJ2-7; D is ambiguous. Germline CDR1 and CDR2: LGHDT and YNNKEL (reference sequence). The CDR3 is 15 amino acids. V was trimmed by 0 bases and J by 3 bases, leaving 12 bases between them. CDR3 region: CASSQDPRGFYEQYF. In DNA, the CDR3 is TGTGCCAGCAGCCAAGATCCTCGCGGATTCTACGAGCAGTACTTC.

This clone was observed a single time. This chain joins TRBV18 and TRBJ2-7; D may be TRBD1 (6 bases). Per the germline V gene, CDR1 is KGHSH and CDR2 is LQKENI. The CDR3 is 13 amino acids. V lost 5 bases to trimming and J lost 2 bases, with 10 bases between them. CDR3 nucleotide sequence: TGTGCCAGCTCAAATGGACAGACCTACGAGCAGTACTTC. Translating gives CASSNGQTYEQYF.

The CDR3, as DNA: TGTGCCAGCTCACCACCTATCTCACAGGGGGGCTTCGGAAACACCGGGGAGCTGTTTTTT. Amino acid sequence: CASSPPISQGGFGNTGELFF. The chain recombines TRBV18 with TRBJ2-2; 8 bases line up with TRBD1. The V segment lost 0 bases and the J segment 2 bases; nucleotides outside the gene matches: 14. This CDR3 has 20 amino acids. CDR1 is KGHSH, CDR2 LQKENI, per germline.